This TCR beta chain was observed in a study of T cells in localized non-small cell lung cancer. Findings and caveats of the study: Since sequencing was restricted to only one region of the tumor, intratumor heterogeneity remains a possibility. Uninvolved adjacent lung had more T cell clonality than any other tissue, topping tumor. Within adjacent lung there appeared a median around 55 of the top 100 tumor clones.

Germline-derived CDR1 and CDR2 are LGHNT and FRNRAP. The V end was cut by 1 base, the J end by 4 bases, with 2 bases between. CDR3 length: 12 amino acids. With regard to this clone: Its antigen is still unknown.

Assay: immunoSEQ multiplex PCR; the TCRdb copy retains only in-frame clones and omits some. Of over 10,000 clones listed, roughly 84% are singletons. This TCR was sampled from a male donor aged 60 or over with stage I lung adenocarcinoma. The chain is built from TRBV12-5 and TRBJ1-5; no clear D. The input for sequencing was peripheral blood, taken before any cancer treatment. The CDR3 loop is CASGLENQPQHF. The CDR3, as DNA: TGTGCTAGTGGTTTGGAAAATCAGCCCCAGCATTTT.